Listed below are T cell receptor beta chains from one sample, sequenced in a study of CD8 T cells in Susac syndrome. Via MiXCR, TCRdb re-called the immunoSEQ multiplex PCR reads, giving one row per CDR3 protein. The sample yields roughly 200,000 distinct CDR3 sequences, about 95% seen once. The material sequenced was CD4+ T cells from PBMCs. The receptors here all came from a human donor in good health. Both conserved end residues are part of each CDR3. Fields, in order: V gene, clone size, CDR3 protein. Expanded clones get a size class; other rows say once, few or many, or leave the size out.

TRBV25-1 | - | CATTVRQNTGELFF
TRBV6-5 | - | CASSGPTGRYGYTF
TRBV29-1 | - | CSSNPVEGLAGDTQYF
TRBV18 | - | CASSGRTGTDTQYF
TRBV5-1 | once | CASSARGGSTDTQYF
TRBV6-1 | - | CASSVEWDTQFF
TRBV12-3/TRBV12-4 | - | CASSRTGGRDTGELFF
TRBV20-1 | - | CSAKTGSRYYGYTF
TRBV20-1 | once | CSASQGLNNQPQHF
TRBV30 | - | CAWSDTDTQYF
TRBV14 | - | CASSQGRLNYGYTF
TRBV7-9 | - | CASSLVGNTEAFF
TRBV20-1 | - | CSARTVKSQPQHF
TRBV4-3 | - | CASSQGSGANTGELFF
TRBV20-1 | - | CSARDPSTVGNEQFF
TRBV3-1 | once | CASSQRNAGTGEAFF
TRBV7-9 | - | CASSLGPTSYNEQFF
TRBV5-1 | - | CASSSLAEDTQYF
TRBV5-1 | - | CASSILGTTQETQYF
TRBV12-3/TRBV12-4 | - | CASSLSRGGRNIQYF
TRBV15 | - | CATSRGGARETQYF
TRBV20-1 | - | CSATLPGQGKEQYF
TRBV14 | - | CASSQMGQQYNEQFF
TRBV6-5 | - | CASSYSSSVGYGYTF
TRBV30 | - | CAWSRGDRTYEQYF
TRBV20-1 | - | CSAFSPSSNEQFF
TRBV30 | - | CAWRLKGALSNQPQHF
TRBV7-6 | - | CASSFTRRPPHVDF
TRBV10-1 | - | CASSESEENTEAFF
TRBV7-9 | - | CASSFSREVNTEAFF
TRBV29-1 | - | CSVHLRGKRNTIYF
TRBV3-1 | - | CASSQDRTRETQYF
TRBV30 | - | CAWSVATSVYYEQYF
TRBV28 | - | CASRSMGGAGGPYEQYF
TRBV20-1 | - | CSARGGETQYF
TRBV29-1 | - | CSTRQGGSNQPQHF
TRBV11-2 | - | CASSPRARRSYNEQFF
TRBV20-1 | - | CSANQHTDTQYF
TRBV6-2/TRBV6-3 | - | CASIGSGRGREQYF
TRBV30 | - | CAWSEGRDNQPQHF
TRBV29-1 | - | CSVRGPRETQYF
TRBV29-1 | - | CSVEDRGEGQYF
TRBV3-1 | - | CASRTGAGNTIYF
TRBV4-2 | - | CASSDGLAGGGETQYF
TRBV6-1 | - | CASSPSGGLAGGSEQFF
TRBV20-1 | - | CSASERLNEQYF
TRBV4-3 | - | CASSQGGGGSTDTQYF